These 8 T cell receptor beta chains originate from one sample sequenced in a study of T-cell reconstitution after alpha-beta-depleted transplantation in children (dated by TCRdb to the mid-2010s). The treatment or condition label on this specimen signifies: allogeneic hematopoietic cell transplantation with graft depleted of TCRalphabeta T cells and CD19 B cells. The library was generated by PCR. Sequencing was carried out with an Illumina HiSeq 2500. TCR library preparation used molecular barcoding, with unique molecular identifiers applied to normalize quantification of the TCRbeta repertoire. TCRdb ran its own pipeline on the public reads, namely fastp trimming at Q25 and MiXCR clone calling, and kept in-frame beta chains. Under each unique CDR3 protein, matching rows form one entry showing the most common genes and DNA. The sample table lists more than 200,000 distinct CDR3 sequences, roughly 23% of them with a count of one. Roughly 2.6% of the sample lies in the top ten.

This material consisted of PBMCs, taken before TCRalphabeta/CD19-depleted stem cell transplant. The receptors were sampled from a girl aged 2 to 10 with Fanconi anemia, due to receive a stem cell transplant.

The chain joins TRBV7-3 to TRBJ2-5; 7 bases are shared with TRBD2. The V gene end was trimmed by 2 bases and the J gene end by 2 bases; junction bases not matched to a gene: 5. CDR1 and CDR2 (germline): SGHTA, FQGTGA. The length of the CDR3 is 15 residues. In nucleotides, the CDR3 is TGTGCCAGCAGCTTAGGCCTACTAGCGCAAGAGACCCAGTACTTC. Its protein is CASSLGLLAQETQYF.

This clonotype was observed a handful of times. The chain joins TRBV29-1 to TRBJ1-2; 7 bases agree with TRBD1. With V trimmed by 6 bases and J by 0 bases, 10 bases remained unmatched. This CDR3 contains 15 residues. The germline gives CDR1 SQVTM, CDR2 ANQGSEA. For the CDR3, the DNA is TGCAGCGTCGACAGGGTCCCCTCCTCTAACTATGGCTACACCTTC. This codes for CSVDRVPSSNYGYTF.

This clonotype occurred many times. The chain recombines TRBV5-1 with TRBJ2-7; TRBD1 matches at 10 bases. Germline V CDR1 and CDR2: SGHRS, YFSETQ. The CDR3 is made up of 16 amino acids. The V segment lost 1 base and the J segment 5 bases; nucleotides outside the gene matches: 9. CDR3 nucleotide sequence: TGCGCCAGCAGCTTGCCCGGGACAGGGGATCTGGACGAGCAGTACTTC. This translates into CASSLPGTGDLDEQYF.

In its sample, this clonotype was seen many times. V is TRBV10-3 and J is TRBJ2-2; possible D gene TRBD2, 6 bases. The CDR3 is made up of 13 amino acids. V lost 8 bases, J lost 2 bases, and 9 bases lay in between. Germline V CDR1 and CDR2: ENHRY, SYGVKD. The CDR3 loop is CAIDGGNTGELFF. Written as DNA, the CDR3 is TGTGCCATCGACGGGGGTAACACCGGGGAGCTGTTTTTT.

This clonotype appeared many times. The genes are TRBV12-3 or TRBV12-4 and TRBJ2-6, with D perhaps assigned TRBD1 or TRBD2 (5 bases each). The CDR3 has 15 residues. Trimming cost V 7 bases and J 2 bases, with 12 bases left between them. The DNA for the CDR3 is TGTGCCAGCATCCGGGACGGACCTGGGGCCAACGTCCTGACTTTC. Its protein is CASIRDGPGANVLTF.

The chain has TRBV6-5 and TRBJ2-3, with a possible D match to TRBD1 (5 bases). In germline, CDR1 is MNHEY, CDR2 SVGAGI. This CDR3 has 16 residues. The V gene lost 5 bases and the J gene lost 2 bases, with 17 bases spanning the gap. CDR3 bases: TGTGCCAGCAGTGAGCGACAGCTCCTAATCACAGATACGCAGTATTTT. Its translation is CASSERQLLITDTQYF.

Here the CDR3 DNA reads TGCAGTGCTAGGCCGACAGGGGGGAACACTGAAGCTTTCTTT. This translates into CSARPTGGNTEAFF. This chain joins TRBV20-1 and TRBJ1-1; 9 bases fit TRBD1. Germline assignment: CDR1 DFQATT and CDR2 SNEGSKA (reference sequence). The V gene end was trimmed by 3 bases and the J gene end by 1 base; junction bases not matched to a gene: 3. The CDR3 is 14 residues long.

The rearrangement uses TRBV6-2 or TRBV6-3 and TRBJ2-5, with 7 bases lining up with TRBD2. The CDR3 consists of 15 residues. Germline trimming cut 2 bases from V and 4 bases from J; bases unmatched to any gene: 7. Germline values: CDR1 MNHEY, CDR2 SVGEGT. The CDR3 region has the DNA TGTGCCAGCAGTTACCCGTCGTCGGGGGGAGAGACCCAGTACTTC. It translates to CASSYPSSGGETQYF.